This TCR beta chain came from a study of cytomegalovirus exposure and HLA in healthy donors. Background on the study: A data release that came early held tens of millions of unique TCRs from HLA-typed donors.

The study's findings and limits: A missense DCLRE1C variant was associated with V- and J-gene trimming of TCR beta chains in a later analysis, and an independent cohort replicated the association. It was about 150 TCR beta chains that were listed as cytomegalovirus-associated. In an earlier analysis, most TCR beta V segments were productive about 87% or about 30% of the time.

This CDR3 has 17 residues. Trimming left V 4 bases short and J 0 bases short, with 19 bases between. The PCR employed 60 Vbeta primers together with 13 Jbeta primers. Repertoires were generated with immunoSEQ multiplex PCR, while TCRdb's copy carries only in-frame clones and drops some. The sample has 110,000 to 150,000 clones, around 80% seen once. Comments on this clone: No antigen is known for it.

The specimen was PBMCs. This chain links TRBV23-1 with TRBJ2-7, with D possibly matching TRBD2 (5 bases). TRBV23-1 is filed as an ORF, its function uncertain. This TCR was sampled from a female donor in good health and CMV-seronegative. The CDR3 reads CASSRPQKDLSSYEQYF. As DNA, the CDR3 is TGCGCCAGCAGTCGTCCTCAGAAGGACTTAAGCTCCTACGAGCAGTACTTC.